The 20 T cell receptor beta chains below were found in one sample sequenced in a study of shared clonotypes between healthy human individuals. Here immunoSEQ multiplex PCR was the method, and the copy in TCRdb shows in-frame clones only, minus some. The sample contains over 2 million clones, less than 95% of which appear only once. Sequenced input: naive CD4+ T cells from PBMCs. Subset defined: CD45RA+ positively selected. The receptor set was obtained from a young man in good health. Some clones in this sample may be carry-over from other donors' samples.

For the CDR3, the DNA is TGTGCCATCAGTGGGGGACAGGGGGGCGAGCAGTACTTC. It is translated as CAISGGQGGEQYF. The genes are TRBV10-3 and TRBJ2-7, with 11 positions matching TRBD1. V lost 4 bases to trimming and J lost 6 bases; unmatched junction nucleotides: 2. The CDR3 sequence is 13 residues long. From germline, CDR1 is ENHRY and CDR2 SYGVKD.

The chain recombines TRBV5-8 with TRBJ2-1; TRBD2 matches at 11 bases. V trimming: 4 bases; J trimming: 1 base; junction bases outside the gene matches: 10. The germline CDR1 and CDR2 sequences are SGHTS and YDEGEE. This CDR3 has 18 amino acids. The CDR3 is CASSVGTASGRSYNEQFF. For the CDR3, the DNA is TGTGCCAGCAGCGTGGGTACCGCTAGCGGGAGGTCCTACAATGAGCAGTTCTTC. Drawing the rest from reference TRBV5-8 and TRBJ2-1, the complete variable domain is EAGVTQSPTHLIKTRGQQATLRCSPISGHTSVYWYQQALGLGLQFLLWYDEGEERNRGNFPPRFSGRQFPNYSSELNVNALELEDSALYLCASSVGTASGRSYNEQFFGPGTRLTVL.

This rearrangement joins TRBV10-1 to TRBJ2-7, with D possibly matching TRBD2 (6 bases). The V gene's germline CDR1 is WNHNN and CDR2 SYGVQD (reference sequence). CDR3 length: 14 amino acids. V was cut by 0 bases and J by 6 bases, with 12 bases left in between. The CDR3 reads CASSESGEAGEQYF. The CDR3 region has the DNA TGCGCCAGCAGTGAGTCAGGGGAGGCGGGCGAGCAGTACTTC.

This clone appeared a few times. This chain links TRBV19 with TRBJ1-1; no clear D gene. With 9 bases removed from V and 0 bases from J, the gap between germline ends came to 11 bases. The germline gives CDR1 LNHDA, CDR2 SQIVND (reference sequence). This CDR3 is 13 amino acids long. In DNA form, the CDR3 reads TGTGCCAGCCGGGAGGCCTTGAACACTGAAGCTTTCTTT. It encodes CASREALNTEAFF.

V gene TRBV5-1 combines with J gene TRBJ1-1, with unresolved D. The CDR3 length is 15 residues. The V end lost 0 bases, the J end lost 1 base, and 10 bases lay between the germline ends. Germline V CDR1 and CDR2: SGHRS, YFSETQ. The CDR3 nucleotides are TGCGCCAGCAGCTTGGAAGAGCGGAGGAACACTGAAGCTTTCTTT. Protein sequence: CASSLEERRNTEAFF.

The chain's CDR3 is CASYAGRTFGRETQYF. CDR3 bases: TGTGCCAGCTATGCGGGACGCACTTTCGGCAGAGAGACCCAGTACTTC. The rearrangement uses TRBV28 and TRBJ2-5, with D possibly being TRBD2 (6 bases). In germline, CDR1 is MDHEN, CDR2 SYDVKM. V was cut by 8 bases and J by 4 bases, with 23 bases left in between. This CDR3 contains 16 residues.

The genes are TRBV30 and TRBJ1-6; 7 nucleotides agree with TRBD1. CDR1 and CDR2 from the germline V gene are GTSNPN and SVGIG (reference sequence). Trimming removed 2 bases from V and 10 bases from J; junction bases left unmatched: 5. The CDR3 extends over 13 amino acids. Here the CDR3 reads CAWSTGARSPLHF. CDR3 nucleotides: TGTGCCTGGAGTACAGGGGCGAGATCACCCCTCCACTTT.

The V gene is TRBV20-1, the J gene TRBJ2-3; 8 nucleotides align to TRBD1. This CDR3 comprises 10 residues. Germline V CDR1 and CDR2: DFQATT, SNEGSKA (reference sequence). Trimming cost V 6 bases and J 11 bases; bases outside gene matches: 4. The CDR3 nucleotides are TGCAGTGCCACGGACAGGGTGCAGTATTTT. It is translated as CSATDRVQYF.

J is TRBJ1-2 and V is TRBV9; D is undetermined. The CDR3 extends over 13 amino acids. V lost 0 bases and J lost 6, with 9 bases in between. Germline lookup yields CDR1 SGDLS and CDR2 YYNGEE. The CDR3 sequence is CASSVGHINGYTF. The CDR3 DNA follows: TGTGCCAGCAGCGTAGGGCACATTAATGGCTACACCTTC.

This chain links TRBV4-3 with TRBJ1-2; D gene ambiguous. CDR3 length equals 14 residues. CDR1 is LGHNA, CDR2 YSLEER, per germline. Trimming shortened V by 0 bases and J by 4 bases, and 9 bases separated the two germline ends. This chain's CDR3 is CASSQDANAYGYTF. The DNA of the CDR3 is TGCGCCAGCAGCCAAGATGCAAACGCCTATGGCTACACCTTC.

The chain has TRBV10-3 and TRBJ2-7; possibly TRBD1 for D (5 bases). V lost 8 bases and J 3 bases, leaving 14 bases between the germline ends. The V gene's germline CDR1 is ENHRY and CDR2 SYGVKD. The CDR3 extends over 13 amino acids. The CDR3 DNA follows: TGTGCCATCTCAACCGACAGCCGCTACGAGCAGTACTTC. Protein: CAISTDSRYEQYF.

The chain links TRBV6-9 to TRBJ2-1; 13 bases are a match to TRBD2. This CDR3 region has 15 residues. Germline CDR1 reads MNHGY; CDR2 reads SVAAGI. Trimming removed 6 bases from V and 5 bases from J; junction bases left unmatched: 4. The CDR3, as DNA: TGTGCCAGCAGGGGCGGGACTAGCGGGAACAATGAGCAGTTCTTC. Translation gives CASRGGTSGNNEQFF.

In the case of this clone: In the same sample, other DNA sequences code for this CDR3. The V and J genes are TRBV18 and TRBJ2-6, with a tentative D call TRBD1 (5 bases). CDR3 size: 15 residues. V was shortened by 3 bases and J by 1 base, with 7 bases between the two germline ends. Germline V CDR1 and CDR2: KGHSH, LQKENI. The CDR3 DNA follows: TGTGCCAGCTCACCGACAGTGTCTGGGGCCAACGTCCTGACTTTC. Its protein is CASSPTVSGANVLTF.

The chain has TRBV18 and TRBJ2-7, with D possibly TRBD2 on 6 matching bases. This CDR3 has 15 residues. CDR1 and CDR2 from the germline V gene are KGHSH and LQKENI. Trimming removed 6 bases at V and 2 bases at J, with 17 bases between. Written as DNA, the CDR3 is TGTGCCAGCTCCTCGATGATAGCGGAGACCTACGAGCAGTACTTC. Amino acids: CASSSMIAETYEQYF.

The rearrangement joins TRBV28 to TRBJ2-1, with 10 bases fitting TRBD2. Trimming at V came to 10 bases and at J to 6 bases, leaving 12 bases not matched to a gene. The CDR3 consists of 15 residues. Germline V CDR1 and CDR2: MDHEN, SYDVKM. The DNA for the CDR3 is TGTGCCACGAGCGCAGCGGGAGGGCTCCTCAATGAGCAGTTCTTC. Translated: CATSAAGGLLNEQFF.

The chain is built from TRBV27 and TRBJ1-2; tentatively, D is TRBD1 (6 bases). CDR1 and CDR2 from the germline V gene are MNHEY and SMNVEV (reference sequence). V shed 4 bases and J shed 8 bases, with 20 bases lying between them. This CDR3 contains 15 residues. The CDR3: CASSSSSNRVRGYTF. The CDR3 nucleotides are TGTGCCAGCAGTTCATCGAGTAACAGGGTACGGGGCTACACCTTC.

V usage is TRBV7-9 and J usage is TRBJ2-7; D might be TRBD2 (5 bases). Germline V gene lookup returns CDR1 SEHNR and CDR2 FQNEAQ (reference sequence). This CDR3 region has 14 residues. V was pared by 3 bases and J by 4 bases, with 13 bases between. The CDR3 nucleotides read TGTGCCAGCAGCTTTGGGCTAGCTCCTTACGAGCAGTACTTC. Its translation: CASSFGLAPYEQYF. The variable domain in full, completed from reference TRBV7-9 and TRBJ2-7, reads DTGVSQNPRHKITKRGQNVTFRCDPISEHNRLYWYRQTLGQGPEFLTYFQNEAQLEKSRLLSDRFSAERPKGSFSTLEIQRTEQGDSAMYLCASSFGLAPYEQYFGPGTRLTVT.

This chain joins TRBV30 and TRBJ2-3; D unresolved. In germline, CDR1 is GTSNPN, CDR2 SVGIG (reference sequence). Deletions cut 2 bases from V and 6 bases from J, with 6 bases between. The CDR3 totals 11 residues. CDR3 bases: TGTGCCTGGAGTTTGGAGGATACGCAGTATTTT. This translates into CAWSLEDTQYF.

This sequence joins TRBV18 and TRBJ2-7; TRBD2 is a possible D gene (6 bases). Between the trimmed V and J ends, which lost 0 bases and 0 bases, there was a span of 15 bases. Germline assignment: CDR1 KGHSH and CDR2 LQKENI. The CDR3 consists of 17 residues. The CDR3 region is CASSPPGLAPSSYEQYF. CDR3 nucleotides: TGTGCCAGCTCACCACCTGGGCTAGCGCCCAGCTCCTACGAGCAGTACTTC.

The chain employs TRBV9 and TRBJ1-1; D remains ambiguous. V gave up 0 bases and J gave up 0 bases, with 9 bases separating them. The CDR3 covers 15 residues. In germline, CDR1 is SGDLS, CDR2 YYNGEE. The CDR3 DNA follows: TGTGCCAGCAGCGTAGGAGCTGTTGTGAACACTGAAGCTTTCTTT. Amino acid sequence: CASSVGAVVNTEAFF.